This T cell receptor beta chain came from a study of response to subunit inactivated influenza vaccine. V was cut by 6 bases and J by 0 bases, with 9 bases left in between. The CDR3 contains 14 residues. Germline CDR1 is SQVTM and CDR2 is ANQGSEA. One entry per CDR3 protein, called by TCRdb with MiXCR from the RT-PCR reads. The sample lists around 470,000 distinct CDR3 sequences, about 7.2% seen once, with about 12% in the top ten. The chain is built from TRBV29-1 and TRBJ2-6; perhaps TRBD1 as D (5 bases). The source was PBMCs from blood, collected 23 months after vaccination. The source is a man between 50 and 70 years old who received an inactivated influenza vaccine. CDR3 coding DNA: TGCAGCGTCCGACAGAGCTCTGGGGCCAACGTCCTGACTTTC. As protein: CSVRQSSGANVLTF.